This T cell receptor (beta chain) was recorded in a study of control samples from healthy donors and cancer patients. The protocol was immunoSEQ multiplex PCR, while the TCRdb copy is restricted to in-frame clones and leaves out a portion. This table has 150,000 to 200,000 clones, roughly 89% appearing once. V was trimmed by 1 base and J by 0 bases, leaving 2 bases between them. Germline V gives CDR1 SGHDT, CDR2 YYEEEE. CDR3 size: 13 residues. This receptor was taken from a woman aged 50 to 60 in good health. The V call is TRBV5-6, the J call TRBJ1-5; no firm D call. Input material: blood. The CDR3 DNA sequence: TGTGCCAGCAGCTTGCGTAGCAATCAGCCCCAGCATTTT. Its protein is CASSLRSNQPQHF.